These 31 T cell receptor beta chains originate from one sample sequenced in a study of tumor and adjacent non-tumor tissue in lung cancer. RNA was extracted from bulk tissue without any cell sorting. More than 3 cm separated this lung sample from the edge of the tumor. TCRbeta libraries were built with three rounds of nested PCR, modified from ARM-PCR. MiXCR was run by TCRdb on the multiplex PCR reads, yielding one entry per CDR3 protein. The sample consists of about 100,000 distinct CDR3 sequences, approximately 60% of them appearing once. Material for sequencing was distant non-tumor lung tissue. These receptor sequences come from a man between 25 and 39 years old with non-small cell lung cancer.

This clonotype has ten or more counts. The chain couples TRBV6-5 to TRBJ2-5; no firm D call. Germline V CDR1 and CDR2: MNHEY, SVGAGI. This CDR3 comprises 13 residues. Trimming shortened V by 4 bases and J by 1 base, and 7 bases separated the two germline ends. The CDR3 loop reads CASSSSVQETQYF. CDR3 nucleotide sequence: TGTGCCAGCAGTTCGTCAGTCCAAGAGACCCAGTACTTC.

As to this clonotype: This clone may be a read error of a much larger clone one base away. This sequence joins TRBV29-1 and TRBJ2-2; D is possibly TRBD2 (5 bases). Deletions cut 2 bases from V and 5 bases from J, with 15 bases between. The germline V gene has CDR1 SQVTM and CDR2 ANQGSEA. CDR3 size: 15 residues. This CDR3 is CSVEKMRAGTGELFF. CDR3 in DNA: TGCAGCGTTGAAAAAATGAGGGCCGGGACCGGGGAGCTGTTTTTT.

Details on this clonotype: Compared with germline, one end of the junction differs, possibly owing to a read error. The chain couples TRBV20-1 to TRBJ2-2; 8 bases match TRBD1. Germline values: CDR1 DFQATT, CDR2 SNEGSKA (reference sequence). The CDR3 totals 15 residues. CDR3 in amino acids: CGASAQGANTGELFF. In DNA, the CDR3 is TGCGGTGCTAGTGCGCAGGGGGCGAACACCGGGGAGTTGTTTTTT.

The chain recombines TRBV5-1 with TRBJ2-5; D is uncertain. Germline V gene data show CDR1 as SGHRS and CDR2 as YFSETQ. Deletions cut 3 bases from V and 5 bases from J, with 5 bases between. The CDR3 is 11 residues long. The CDR3, as DNA: TGCGCCAGCAGCTCGGATGAGACCCAGTACTTC. The encoded protein is CASSSDETQYF.

About this clonotype itself: Because the CDR3 is missing its conserved closing phenylalanine or tryptophan, this is likely a read error. The chain carries TRBV13 and TRBJ2-7; D not resolved. V was trimmed by 5 bases and J by 6 bases, leaving 14 bases between them. Germline V lookup: CDR1 PRHDT, CDR2 FYEKMQ (reference sequence). This CDR3 has 13 residues. As DNA, the CDR3 is TGTGCCAGCAGCCCCCACCCACGTACCGAGCAGTACTTA. Its translation is CASSPHPRTEQYL.

The CDR3 loop is CASSFYREQYF. CDR3 DNA sequence: TGTGCCAGCAGCTTTTACCGCGAGCAGTACTTC. The rearrangement joins TRBV11-2 to TRBJ2-7; no clear D gene. Deletions cut 3 bases from V and 6 bases from J, with 6 bases between. The CDR3 runs 11 residues. Per the germline V gene, CDR1 is SGHAT and CDR2 is FQNNGV.

The table lists this clonotype with a count of one. The gene calls are TRBV4-3 and TRBJ2-1; no definite D call. The CDR3 is made up of 16 amino acids. Germline CDR1 LGHNA, CDR2 YSLEER. V was cut by 1 base and J by 4 bases, with 14 bases left in between. This chain's CDR3 is CASSQGYRLGYNEQFF. As DNA, the CDR3 is TGCGCCAGCAGCCAAGGTTATAGGCTGGGGTACAATGAGCAGTTCTTC.

The sample holds a few counts of this clonotype. At one end, the junction sequence differs from germline, possibly due to a read error. The chain employs TRBV7-9 and TRBJ2-3; D is uncertain. This CDR3 has 12 residues. Germline CDR1 reads SEHNR; CDR2 reads FQNEAQ (reference sequence). For the CDR3, the DNA is TGTGCCAGCAGCCCGGGCCTACGAGAGAAGGATTTT. This sequence encodes CASSPGLREKDF. Together with reference TRBV7-9 and TRBJ2-3, the CDR3 gives the full variable domain: DTGVSQNPRHKITKRGQNVTFRCDPISEHNRLYWYRQTLGQGPEFLTYFQNEAQLEKSRLLSDRFSAERPKGSFSTLEIQRTEQGDSAMYLCASSPGLREKDFGPGTRLTVL.

This chain connects TRBV12-3 or TRBV12-4 to TRBJ2-6; TRBD1 or TRBD2 may be the D gene (5 bases each). V was shortened by 5 bases and J by 14 bases, with 19 bases between the two germline ends. This CDR3 spans 14 amino acids. The CDR3: CASSTSSGANLLTF. CDR3 coding DNA: TGTGCCAGCAGTACATCTTCCGGGGCTAACCTCCTGACTTTC.

Of note for this clonotype: The missing conserved phenylalanine or tryptophan at the end of this CDR3 makes a read error likely. The chain has TRBV7-9 and TRBJ2-5, with D unresolved. The CDR3 covers 15 residues. Germline V gene data show CDR1 as SEHNR and CDR2 as FQNEAQ (reference sequence). V lost 2 bases, J lost 5 bases, and 15 bases lay in between. The CDR3 nucleotides read TGTGCCAGCAGCTTATCGGGTTTTATCGGTGAGACCCAGTACCTC. This encodes CASSLSGFIGETQYL.

This clonotype has more than one count but fewer than ten. Relative to the germline gene, one junction end is altered; a read error may explain this. The chain recombines TRBV11-3 with TRBJ2-1; D ambiguous. CDR1 is SGHNT, CDR2 YENEEA, per germline. The CDR3 length is 13 residues. The CDR3 DNA reads TGTGCCAGCAGCCCCACGCCTGGCAATGAGCTGGTCTTC. Amino acid sequence: CASSPTPGNELVF.

Of note for this clonotype: Since a much larger clone is just one base distant, this may be a read error. V usage is TRBV4-2 and J usage is TRBJ2-3, with a tentative D call TRBD2 (10 bases). CDR1 is LGHNA, CDR2 YNFKEQ, per germline. CDR3 length: 18 amino acids. The CDR3 DNA follows: TGTGCCAACAGCAGGACAGGGGCCCAGCGGGAGGGAAGAGATACGCAGTATTTT. Protein product: CANSRTGAQREGRDTQYF.

There are many counts of this clonotype. This sequence joins TRBV4-1 and TRBJ1-1, with D possibly being TRBD1 (6 bases). The germline V gene encodes CDR1 MGHRA and CDR2 YSYEKL. The CDR3 extends over 15 amino acids. Trimming removed 0 bases at V and 1 base at J, with 9 bases between. The CDR3 reads CASSQDLGANTEAFF. CDR3 nucleotides: TGCGCCAGCAGCCAAGATCTGGGGGCGAACACTGAAGCTTTCTTT.

Turning to this clonotype: At one end the junction does not follow the germline gene, possibly because of a read error. This chain links TRBV6-5 with TRBJ2-7; D is possibly TRBD1 or TRBD2 (5 bases each). Germline CDR1 is MNHEY and CDR2 is SVGAGI. The CDR3 totals 13 residues. The CDR3 loop reads CASSRGRSYVQYF. CDR3 DNA: TGTGCCAGCAGTCGGGGACGGTCCTACGTGCAGTACTTC.

This chain joins TRBV5-4 and TRBJ2-7, with TRBD1 matching 7 bases. The V gene end was trimmed by 0 bases and the J gene end by 12 bases; junction bases not matched to a gene: 12. In germline, CDR1 is SGHNT, CDR2 YYREEE (reference sequence). The CDR3 runs to 14 residues. The CDR3 reads CASSLAGTDYKLYF. CDR3 nucleotide sequence: TGTGCCAGCAGCTTGGCCGGGACAGACTACAAACTGTACTTC. The entire variable domain, with the rest obtained from reference TRBV5-4 and TRBJ2-7, is as follows: ETGVTQSPTHLIKTRGQQVTLRCSSQSGHNTVSWYQQALGQGPQFIFQYYREEENGRGNFPPRFSGLQFPNYSSELNVNALELDDSALYLCASSLAGTDYKLYFGPGTRLTVT.

The chain combines TRBV11-3 with TRBJ1-1; D is ambiguous. Per the germline V gene, CDR1 is SGHNT and CDR2 is YENEEA. The V gene lost 4 bases and the J gene lost 3 bases, with 15 bases spanning the gap. This CDR3 is 15 amino acids long. DNA of the CDR3: TGTGCCAGCAGCTCTCTGGAGAAGATGGACACTGAAGCTTTCTTT. It yields the protein CASSSLEKMDTEAFF.

V is TRBV5-1 and J is TRBJ2-7; D possibly corresponds to TRBD1 (5 bases). The CDR3 extends over 13 amino acids. V gave up 1 base and J gave up 5 bases, with 10 bases separating them. Per germline, CDR1 SGHRS and CDR2 YFSETQ. The DNA for the CDR3 is TGCGCCAGCAGCTTGCAGGGCAGGGACGAGCAGTACTTC. It translates to CASSLQGRDEQYF.

This clonotype was seen a few times. The genes are TRBV7-2 and TRBJ2-1, with 8 bases aligning to TRBD2. Germline lookup yields CDR1 SGHTA and CDR2 FQGNSA. The CDR3 runs 16 residues. V lost 5 bases, J lost 7 bases, and 13 bases stayed unmatched. CDR3 nucleotide sequence: TGTGCCAGCAGCCTAACTGGACCGGGGGGGCTGAATGAGCAGTTCTTC. The encoded protein is CASSLTGPGGLNEQFF.

Turning to this clonotype: A junction boundary mismatches the germline segment, possibly from a read error. This chain joins TRBV12-3 or TRBV12-4 and TRBJ1-2; TRBD1 is a possible D gene (5 bases). This CDR3 region has 14 residues. This chain's CDR3 is CASSTRTWGYDYTF. The CDR3 DNA is TGTGCCAGCAGTACCCGGACATGGGGGTATGACTACACCTTC.

V gene TRBV20-1 combines with J gene TRBJ2-2; 8 bases fit TRBD1. There are 12 residues in the CDR3. The germline gives CDR1 DFQATT, CDR2 SNEGSKA (reference sequence). CDR3 residues: CRTQGGTRELFF. CDR3 nucleotides: TGCAGGACACAGGGGGGCACAAGGGAGCTGTTTTTT.

This clonotype has more than one count but fewer than ten. A much larger clone lies one base from this, so it may be a read error. V is TRBV20-1 and J is TRBJ1-5; D may be TRBD1 (5 bases). The germline V and J ends were trimmed by 6 bases and 8 bases, with 17 bases remaining between them. Germline CDR1 DFQATT, CDR2 SNEGSKA (reference sequence). The CDR3 is 13 amino acids. The CDR3: CSAIGRGTEPQHF. CDR3 coding DNA: TGCAGTGCCATCGGCCGGGGGACCGAGCCCCAGCATTTT.

V is TRBV11-2 and J is TRBJ2-7; TRBD1 might be the D (6 bases). From germline, CDR1 is SGHAT and CDR2 FQNNGV. The germline V and J ends were trimmed by 0 bases and 3 bases, with 9 bases remaining between them. The CDR3 spans 14 residues. The CDR3 bases are TGTGCCAGCAGCTTAGAGAGGACAGTCTACGAGCAGTACTTC. Encoded protein: CASSLERTVYEQYF. Using reference TRBV11-2 and TRBJ2-7 for the parts outside the CDR3, the full variable domain is EAGVAQSPRYKIIEKRQSVAFWCNPISGHATLYWYQQILGQGPKLLIQFQNNGVVDDSQLPKDRFSAERLKGVDSTLKIQPAKLEDSAVYLCASSLERTVYEQYFGPGTRLTVT.

On this clonotype itself: Given a much more abundant clone one base away, this may be a read error. The gene calls are TRBV30 and TRBJ2-1; D call uncertain. The CDR3 is made up of 14 amino acids. Germline-derived CDR1 and CDR2 are GTSNPN and SVGIG (reference sequence). The CDR3 DNA reads TGTACCTGGAGTCTCCTGGTGGGGTACAATGAGCAGTTCTTC. Encoded protein: CTWSLLVGYNEQFF.

The chain combines TRBV11-2 with TRBJ2-7, with D possibly TRBD2 on 5 matching bases. Trimming removed 11 bases from V and 5 bases from J, with 25 bases in between. The CDR3 covers 15 residues. CDR1 is SGHAT and CDR2 is FQNNGV in the germline V gene. The CDR3 DNA reads TGTGCCTGCATTAGGGATTATGGGAGCAACAACGAGCAGTACTTC. Protein: CACIRDYGSNNEQYF.

This clonotype was counted at least ten times. J is TRBJ2-1 and V is TRBV11-1, with 11 bases aligning to TRBD2. This CDR3 is built from 15 residues. The junction had 0 bases not matched to a gene; V was cut back by 1 base and J by 4 bases. Per germline, CDR1 SGHAT and CDR2 FQDESV (reference sequence). The CDR3 sequence is CASSLGTSGYNEQFF. The CDR3 bases are TGTGCCAGCAGCTTAGGGACTAGCGGGTACAATGAGCAGTTCTTC. Variable domain in full (rest from reference TRBV11-1 and TRBJ2-1): EAEVAQSPRYKITEKSQAVAFWCDPISGHATLYWYRQILGQGPELLVQFQDESVVDDSQLPKDRFSAERLKGVDSTLKIQPAELGDSAMYLCASSLGTSGYNEQFFGPGTRLTVL.

This clonotype was seen at least ten times. This chain joins TRBV12-3 or TRBV12-4 and TRBJ1-2; 8 bases fit TRBD1. The CDR3 is made up of 16 amino acids. The V segment lost 4 bases and the J segment 2 bases; nucleotides outside the gene matches: 9. CDR3 sequence (DNA): TGTGCCAGCAGTTCCACCGGGACAGGAGCCAACTATGGCTACACCTTC. Translation gives CASSSTGTGANYGYTF.

On this clonotype: Without the conserved terminal phenylalanine or tryptophan, this CDR3 likely stems from a read error. The chain links TRBV29-1 to TRBJ2-7; 11 bases line up with TRBD1. This CDR3 has 13 residues. The germline CDR1 and CDR2 sequences are SQVTM and ANQGSEA. The V segment lost 7 bases and the J segment 6 bases; nucleotides outside the gene matches: 8. The CDR3 bases are TGCAGCGCTGGACAGGGGGCCGGGTGCGAGCAGTACCTC. Translated, it gives CSAGQGAGCEQYL.

In its sample, this clonotype was seen a few times. The rearrangement links TRBV12-3 or TRBV12-4 to TRBJ2-4, with D perhaps matching TRBD2 (5 bases). The V end was cut by 3 bases, the J end by 8 bases, with 14 bases between. This CDR3 is 14 amino acids long. CDR3 in amino acids: CASSFWESRYIQYF. In DNA, the CDR3 is TGTGCCAGCAGTTTTTGGGAGTCGCGTTACATTCAGTACTTC.

This sequence joins TRBV13 and TRBJ2-7; D ambiguous. V lost 7 bases and J 3 bases, leaving 19 bases between the germline ends. The CDR3 loop spans 15 amino acids. Germline CDR1 and CDR2: PRHDT and FYEKMQ (reference sequence). CDR3 in amino acids: CASNPGYQQDYEQYF. Written as DNA, the CDR3 is TGTGCCAGCAACCCGGGCTACCAGCAAGACTACGAGCAGTACTTC.

Ten or more counts support this clonotype. This chain connects TRBV11-2 to TRBJ2-7; D gene ambiguous. Germline V gene lookup returns CDR1 SGHAT and CDR2 FQNNGV. V was trimmed by 1 base and J by 3 bases, leaving 7 bases between them. This CDR3 has 13 amino acids. CDR3 sequence: CASSLALYYEQYF. CDR3 coding DNA: TGTGCCAGCAGCTTAGCACTGTACTACGAGCAGTACTTC.

As to this clonotype: A much larger clone lies one base from this, so it may be a read error. This chain uses TRBV4-1 with TRBJ1-2; possibly TRBD1 for D (6 bases). The CDR3 extends over 15 amino acids. The germline V and J ends were trimmed by 4 bases and 2 bases, with 14 bases remaining between them. Germline V gene lookup returns CDR1 MGHRA and CDR2 YSYEKL. CDR3: CASSLEQTGNYGYTF. CDR3 in DNA: TGCGCCAGCAGCCTAGAACAAACAGGGAACTATGGCTACACCTTC.